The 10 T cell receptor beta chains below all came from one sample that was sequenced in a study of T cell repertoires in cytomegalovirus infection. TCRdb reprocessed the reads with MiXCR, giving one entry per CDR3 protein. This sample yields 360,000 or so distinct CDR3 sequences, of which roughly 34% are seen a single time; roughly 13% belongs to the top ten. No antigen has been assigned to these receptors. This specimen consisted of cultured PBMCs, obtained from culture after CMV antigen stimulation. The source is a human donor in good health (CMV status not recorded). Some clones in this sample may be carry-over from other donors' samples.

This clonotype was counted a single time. The CDR3 DNA reads as TGCAGTGCTGGAATCCAGGGGGCAGTTAGGAATGAGCAGTTCTTC. The encoded protein is CSAGIQGAVRNEQFF. The V gene is TRBV20-1, the J gene TRBJ2-1, with 8 nucleotides matching TRBD1. CDR1 is DFQATT, CDR2 SNEGSKA, per germline (reference sequence). Germline trimming cut 5 bases from V and 7 bases from J; bases unmatched to any gene: 13. This CDR3 has 15 amino acids.

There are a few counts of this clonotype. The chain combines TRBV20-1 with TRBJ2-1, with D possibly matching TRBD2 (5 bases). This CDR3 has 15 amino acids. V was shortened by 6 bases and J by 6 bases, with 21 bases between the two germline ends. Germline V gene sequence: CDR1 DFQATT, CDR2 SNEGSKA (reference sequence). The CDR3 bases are TGCAGTGCCAGTACGGATCAGCGGTGGGGCAATGAGCAGTTCTTC. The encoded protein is CSASTDQRWGNEQFF.

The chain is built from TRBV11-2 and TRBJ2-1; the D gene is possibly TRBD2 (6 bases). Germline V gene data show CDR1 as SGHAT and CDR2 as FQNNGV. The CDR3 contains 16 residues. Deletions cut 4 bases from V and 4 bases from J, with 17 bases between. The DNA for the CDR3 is TGTGCCAGCAGCTGGGACTTAACAACGGGTTACAATGAGCAGTTCTTC. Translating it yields CASSWDLTTGYNEQFF.

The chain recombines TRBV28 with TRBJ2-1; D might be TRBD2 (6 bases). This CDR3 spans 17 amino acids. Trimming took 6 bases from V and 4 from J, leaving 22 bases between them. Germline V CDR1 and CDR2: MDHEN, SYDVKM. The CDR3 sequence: CASSGIGGGAAYNEQFF. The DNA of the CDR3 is TGTGCCAGCAGCGGCATTGGGGGAGGAGCCGCTTACAATGAGCAGTTCTTC.

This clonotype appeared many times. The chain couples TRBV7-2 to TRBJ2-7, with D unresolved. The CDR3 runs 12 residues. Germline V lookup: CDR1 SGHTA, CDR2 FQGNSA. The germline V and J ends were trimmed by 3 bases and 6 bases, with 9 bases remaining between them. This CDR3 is CASSLERSEQYF. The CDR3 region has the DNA TGTGCCAGCAGCTTGGAGAGGTCCGAGCAGTACTTC. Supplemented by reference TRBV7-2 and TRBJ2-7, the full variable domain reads GAGVSQSPSNKVTEKGKDVELRCDPISGHTALYWYRQSLGQGLEFLIYFQGNSAPDKSGLPSDRFSAERTGGSVSTLTIQRTQQEDSAVYLCASSLERSEQYFGPGTRLTVT.

CDR3 DNA sequence: TGTGCCAGCAGCTTAGTCAGGGTCTACCAAGAGACCCAGTACTTC. It is translated as CASSLVRVYQETQYF. The chain has TRBV7-2 and TRBJ2-5; a possible D gene is TRBD1 (5 bases). The CDR3 runs to 15 residues. The ends were cut back, 1 base at V and 0 bases at J, with 9 bases in the middle. Looked up from germline, CDR1 is SGHTA and CDR2 is FQGNSA.

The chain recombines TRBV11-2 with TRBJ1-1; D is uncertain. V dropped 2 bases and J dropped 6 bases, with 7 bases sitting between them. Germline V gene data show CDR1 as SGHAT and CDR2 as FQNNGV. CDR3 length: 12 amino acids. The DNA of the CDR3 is TGTGCCAGCAGCTTACATCTTTCTGAAGCTTTCTTT. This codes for CASSLHLSEAFF.

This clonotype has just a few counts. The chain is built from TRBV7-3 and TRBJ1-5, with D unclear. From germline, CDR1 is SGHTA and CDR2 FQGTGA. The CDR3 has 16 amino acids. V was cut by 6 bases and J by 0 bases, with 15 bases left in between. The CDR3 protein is CASRKATSYSNQPQHF. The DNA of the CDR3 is TGTGCCAGCAGGAAAGCGACTTCCTATAGCAATCAGCCCCAGCATTTT.

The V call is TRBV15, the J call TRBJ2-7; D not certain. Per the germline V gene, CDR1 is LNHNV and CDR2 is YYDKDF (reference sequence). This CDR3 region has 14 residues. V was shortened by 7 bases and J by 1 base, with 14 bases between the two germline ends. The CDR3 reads CATTPLLGSYEQYF. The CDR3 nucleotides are TGTGCCACCACCCCCCTCCTGGGATCCTACGAGCAGTACTTC.

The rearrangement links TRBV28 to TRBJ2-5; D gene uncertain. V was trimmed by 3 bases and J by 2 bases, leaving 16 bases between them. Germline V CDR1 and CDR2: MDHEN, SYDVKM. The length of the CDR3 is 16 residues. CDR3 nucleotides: TGTGCCAGCAGTTTCTCGGACGCCGCCGGACAAGAGACCCAGTACTTC. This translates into CASSFSDAAGQETQYF.